These 17 T cell receptor beta chains were sequenced from one sample in a study of blood T cell repertoires in COVID-19. The method was immunoSEQ multiplex PCR; TCRdb's version includes in-frame clones alone and lacks a portion of them. The sample lists more than 250,000 clones; less than 90% were seen once. The sample was peripheral blood. The receptors were gathered from a man aged 55 to 69 who had recovered from COVID-19.

V is TRBV6-5 and J is TRBJ2-5, with 8 bases identical to TRBD2. With 7 bases clipped from V and 5 bases from J, the junction kept 6 bases outside the gene matches. Germline loops: CDR1 MNHEY, CDR2 SVGAGI. CDR3 length: 13 residues. The CDR3 region has the DNA TGTGCCAGCAAGTTAGCGGGACGGGAGACCCAGTACTTC. Its protein is CASKLAGRETQYF.

The chain couples TRBV12-5 to TRBJ1-2, with D uncertain. The CDR3 spans 17 residues. Trimming pared 4 bases from V and 5 bases from J, leaving 23 bases between. The germline gives CDR1 LGHNT, CDR2 FRNRAP. The CDR3, as DNA: TGTGCTAGTGGTTCCCTCCTTGGTCCTACCGAGGGATATGGCTACACCTTC. Translated: CASGSLLGPTEGYGYTF.

The J gene is TRBJ1-2, the V gene TRBV15; tentative D call: TRBD1 (6 bases). This CDR3 is 13 amino acids long. Germline V gene sequence: CDR1 LNHNV, CDR2 YYDKDF (reference sequence). V lost 0 bases to trimming and J lost 7 bases, with 9 bases between them. CDR3 in DNA: TGTGCCACCAGCAGAGATGGCAGGGGTGGCTACACCTTC. Its translation: CATSRDGRGGYTF.

This clone showed up just a few times. The chain uses TRBV6-5 and TRBJ1-6; D is uncertain. V dropped 0 bases and J dropped 6 bases, with 12 bases sitting between them. CDR1 is MNHEY, CDR2 SVGAGI, per germline. The CDR3 is made up of 16 amino acids. CDR3 region: CASSYSSAAANSPLHF. The CDR3 DNA is TGTGCCAGCAGTTACTCGTCGGCAGCGGCTAATTCACCCCTCCACTTT.

In its sample, this clone was seen once. This chain connects TRBV6-6 to TRBJ2-1; TRBD2 might be the D (5 bases). Per germline, CDR1 MNHNY and CDR2 SVGAGI (reference sequence). The length of the CDR3 is 14 residues. Trimming left V 5 bases short and J 5 bases short, with 13 bases between. The CDR3 loop reads CASSPRGKNNEQFF. The DNA for the CDR3 is TGTGCCAGCAGTCCCCGAGGGAAGAACAATGAGCAGTTCTTC.

The J gene is TRBJ1-2, the V gene TRBV5-1, with 10 bases that match TRBD1. Germline lookup yields CDR1 SGHRS and CDR2 YFSETQ. J was trimmed by 7 bases and V by 0 bases; bases with no gene match: 0. The length of the CDR3 is 13 residues. The CDR3 bases are TGCGCCAGCAGCTTGGGACAGGGGGCTGGCTACACCTTC. Translation: CASSLGQGAGYTF. Drawing the rest from reference TRBV5-1 and TRBJ1-2, the complete variable domain is KAGVTQTPRYLIKTRGQQVTLSCSPISGHRSVSWYQQTPGQGLQFLFEYFSETQRNKGNFPGRFSGRQFSNSRSEMNVSTLELGDSALYLCASSLGQGAGYTFGSGTRLTVV.

The rearrangement links TRBV7-9 to TRBJ2-5, with TRBD1 as a possible D gene (5 bases). Germline lookup yields CDR1 SEHNR and CDR2 FQNEAQ (reference sequence). This CDR3 is built from 15 residues. V was trimmed by 5 bases and J by 7 bases, leaving 20 bases between them. CDR3 nucleotide sequence: TGTGCCAGCAGCCCCACCGGGTTGGGGCCGGGGACCCAGTACTTC. Amino acid sequence: CASSPTGLGPGTQYF. Using reference TRBV7-9 and TRBJ2-5 for the parts outside the CDR3, the full variable domain is DTGVSQNPRHKITKRGQNVTFRCDPISEHNRLYWYRQTLGQGPEFLTYFQNEAQLEKSRLLSDRFSAERPKGSFSTLEIQRTEQGDSAMYLCASSPTGLGPGTQYFGPGTRLLVL.

The gene calls are TRBV19 and TRBJ2-7, with 7 bases matching TRBD2. CDR1 and CDR2 from the germline V gene are LNHDA and SQIVND (reference sequence). The CDR3 covers 14 residues. J was trimmed by 2 bases and V by 5 bases; bases with no gene match: 6. The CDR3 nucleotides read TGTGCCAGTAGTTCAAGCGGGAACACCTACGAGCAGTACTTC. Its protein product is CASSSSGNTYEQYF.

J is TRBJ1-1 and V is TRBV12-3 or TRBV12-4; tentatively, D is TRBD1 (6 bases). This CDR3 spans 12 amino acids. With 1 base removed from V and 11 bases from J, the gap between germline ends came to 11 bases. The CDR3 sequence: CASSLVGGAAFF. CDR3 DNA: TGTGCCAGCAGTTTAGTTGGGGGGGCCGCTTTCTTT.

Notes on this clone: Mismatch with germline at one junction end may stem from a read error. The chain recombines TRBV5-1 with TRBJ2-1; 14 positions match TRBD2. The CDR3 length is 14 residues. Looked up from germline, CDR1 is SGHRS and CDR2 is YFSETQ. The CDR3 region has the DNA TGCGCCAGCAGCTTGGAAGGGACTAGCGGGAGCAGGGTCTTC. It translates to CASSLEGTSGSRVF.

The CDR3 coding sequence is TGTGCCAGCAGCCCGCCGGGACTAGCGGTCTACGAGCAGTACTTC. This encodes CASSPPGLAVYEQYF. This rearrangement joins TRBV7-6 to TRBJ2-7, with 11 bases identical to TRBD2. This CDR3 has 15 amino acids. The junction had 6 bases not matched to a gene; V was cut back by 5 bases and J by 3 bases. The germline CDR1 and CDR2 sequences are SGHVS and FNYEAQ.

This chain joins TRBV2 and TRBJ1-1; 10 bases are a match to TRBD1. Losses at the gene ends were 6 bases for V and 8 bases for J; bases not matched to a gene: 9. This CDR3 has 14 residues. Germline V gene lookup returns CDR1 SNHLY and CDR2 FYNNEI. CDR3 DNA sequence: TGTGCCAGCAGGCTGACAGGGGGCGAGAGGGAAGCTTTCTTT. It encodes CASRLTGGEREAFF.

The chain is built from TRBV9 and TRBJ1-4, with D unclear. Germline lookup yields CDR1 SGDLS and CDR2 YYNGEE. V lost 0 bases and J lost 0, with 9 bases in between. This CDR3 spans 16 amino acids. The CDR3 bases are TGTGCCAGCAGCGTAGGCCCAGTTGCAACTAATGAAAAACTGTTTTTT. Residues: CASSVGPVATNEKLFF. The variable domain in full, with the rest retrieved from reference TRBV9 and TRBJ1-4, is DSGVTQTPKHLITATGQRVTLRCSPRSGDLSVYWYQQSLDQGLQFLIQYYNGEERAKGNILERFSAQQFPDLHSELNLSSLELGDSALYFCASSVGPVATNEKLFFGSGTQLSVL.

The CDR3 region has the DNA TGTGCCAGCAGTGAATCCCCCGGGACAGCCACAGATACGCAGTATTTT. Translated: CASSESPGTATDTQYF. The J gene is TRBJ2-3, the V gene TRBV2; 7 bases agree with TRBD1. V dropped 2 bases and J dropped 2; count of bases not matched to a gene: 7. In germline, CDR1 is SNHLY, CDR2 FYNNEI. This CDR3 contains 16 residues.

This clone was recorded once. The chain uses TRBV5-6 and TRBJ1-1; TRBD1 is a possible D gene (5 bases). The ends were cut back, 2 bases at V and 4 bases at J, with 12 bases in the middle. CDR1 is SGHDT and CDR2 is YYEEEE in the germline V gene. The CDR3 sequence is 14 residues long. CDR3 coding DNA: TGTGCCAGCAGCTTCGTAGGGGTTGGCACTGAAGCTTTCTTT. Its protein product is CASSFVGVGTEAFF.

This clone was seen a few times. The V gene is TRBV24-1, the J gene TRBJ1-2; D is undetermined. Per the germline V gene, CDR1 is KGHDR and CDR2 is SFDVKD. Deletions cut 5 bases from V and 7 bases from J, with 7 bases between. This CDR3 contains 11 residues. The CDR3 sequence: CATSAGFGYTF. DNA of the CDR3: TGTGCCACCAGTGCGGGGTTTGGCTACACCTTC.

The chain couples TRBV27 to TRBJ2-7, with TRBD2 identical over 10 bases. The CDR3 totals 14 residues. The germline V gene has CDR1 MNHEY and CDR2 SMNVEV (reference sequence). V lost 3 bases, J lost 4 bases, and 3 bases stayed unmatched. DNA of the CDR3: TGTGCCAGCAGTTTTAGCGGGAGGAGGTACGAGCAGTACTTC. Its protein is CASSFSGRRYEQYF.